This entry lists 15 T cell receptor beta chains sequenced from one sample in a study of T cell responses to AZD1222 COVID-19 vaccine. Sequencing was performed with immunoSEQ multiplex PCR; in TCRdb, only in-frame clones are kept and a portion is missing. This repertoire shows about 140,000 clones, approximately 90% found once; its top ten account for roughly 3.1%. Specimen: peripheral blood, collected on day 0 of AZD1222 vaccination. Receptors originate from an adult in good health.

The V and J genes are TRBV3-1 (or the pseudogene TRBV3-2) and TRBJ1-1; D gene unclear. There are 16 residues in the CDR3. Trimming removed 2 bases from V and 1 base from J, with 14 bases in between. The germline gives CDR1 LGHDT, CDR2 YNNKEL (reference sequence). CDR3 DNA sequence: TGTGCCAGCAGCCAACAATTTTCGACCCAGAACACTGAAGCTTTCTTT. Its protein product is CASSQQFSTQNTEAFF.

V gene TRBV6-5 combines with J gene TRBJ1-3; unclear D gene. The ends were cut back, 0 bases at V and 0 bases at J, with 3 bases in the middle. Germline V gene lookup returns CDR1 MNHEY and CDR2 SVGAGI. The CDR3 length is 14 residues. CDR3 nucleotides: TGTGCCAGCAGTTACTCCACCTCTGGAAACACCATATATTTT. Translating gives CASSYSTSGNTIYF.

This chain connects TRBV9 to TRBJ2-7; no clear D gene. The length of the CDR3 is 14 residues. The V gene's germline CDR1 is SGDLS and CDR2 YYNGEE. Trimming pared 3 bases from V and 4 bases from J, leaving 14 bases between. CDR3 nucleotide sequence: TGTGCCAGCAGCGCCCTGGGTGAGCATTACGAGCAGTACTTC. Translating it yields CASSALGEHYEQYF.

The CDR3 bases are TGCAGCGCCCTCCATATGGGTGAGCAGTTCTTC. Amino acids: CSALHMGEQFF. J is TRBJ2-1 and V is TRBV29-1; D unclear. This CDR3 has 11 amino acids. CDR1 and CDR2 from the germline V gene are SQVTM and ANQGSEA. V was pared by 7 bases and J by 9 bases, with 13 bases between.

The gene calls are TRBV5-8 and TRBJ1-1, with D possibly matching TRBD1 (5 bases). With 3 bases removed from V and 1 base from J, the gap between germline ends came to 13 bases. The germline V gene has CDR1 SGHTS and CDR2 YDEGEE. This CDR3 spans 15 amino acids. CDR3 region: CASSWGGLRNTEAFF. The DNA for the CDR3 is TGTGCCAGCAGCTGGGGCGGACTGCGGAACACTGAAGCTTTCTTT.

The rearrangement uses TRBV2 and TRBJ1-1; no clear D. V was trimmed by 8 bases and J by 4 bases, leaving 14 bases between them. This CDR3 contains 13 residues. Germline CDR1 SNHLY, CDR2 FYNNEI. This chain's CDR3 is CASSSVSTTEAFF. As DNA, the CDR3 is TGTGCCAGCTCTTCCGTCTCGACCACTGAAGCTTTCTTT.

A word on this clone: One end of the junction varies from germline; a read error may be responsible. This chain joins TRBV11-3 and TRBJ2-7; a weak D match, TRBD2 (6 bases). Germline-derived CDR1 and CDR2 are SGHNT and YENEEA. CDR3 size: 14 residues. CDR3 protein: CASSGWGEGPELYF. The CDR3 coding sequence is TGTGCCTCCAGCGGGTGGGGTGAGGGGCCGGAGCTGTACTTC.

The J gene is TRBJ2-1, the V gene TRBV19; no reliable D call. The CDR3 length is 15 residues. CDR1 is LNHDA, CDR2 SQIVND, per germline (reference sequence). Deletions cut 6 bases from V and 2 bases from J, with 14 bases between. CDR3 DNA sequence: TGTGCCAGTAGCGACGGAAGACCTACCTACAATGAGCAGTTCTTC. This translates into CASSDGRPTYNEQFF. Based on the CDR3 plus reference TRBV19 and TRBJ2-1, the full variable domain is DGGITQSPKYLFRKEGQNVTLSCEQNLNHDAMYWYRQDPGQGLRLIYYSQIVNDFQKGDIAEGYSVSREKKESFPLTVTSAQKNPTAFYLCASSDGRPTYNEQFFGPGTRLTVL.

The CDR3 sequence: CASSLDSGTEAFF. The DNA for the CDR3 is TGTGCCAGCAGCTTAGACTCAGGGACTGAAGCTTTCTTT. This chain links TRBV7-8 with TRBJ1-1; maybe TRBD1 (5 bases). Trimming pared 1 base from V and 5 bases from J, leaving 8 bases between. Germline CDR1 SGHVS, CDR2 FQNEAQ. The CDR3 length is 13 residues.

The chain joins TRBV19 to TRBJ1-1, with a tentative D call TRBD1 (6 bases). CDR3 length: 14 residues. The germline CDR1 and CDR2 sequences are LNHDA and SQIVND (reference sequence). V lost 3 bases and J lost 3, with 11 bases in between. CDR3 nucleotide sequence: TGTGCCAGTAGTATGAAGAGACAGGACACTGAAGCTTTCTTT. The encoded protein is CASSMKRQDTEAFF.

The chain is built from TRBV7-9 and TRBJ2-1; a possible D gene is TRBD1 (6 bases). The CDR3 runs 15 residues. CDR1 is SEHNR, CDR2 FQNEAQ, per germline (reference sequence). V lost 6 bases and J lost 2, with 14 bases in between. The CDR3 DNA is TGTGCCAGCAGTTTTTCTGGACAGACCTACAATGAGCAGTTCTTC. Residues: CASSFSGQTYNEQFF. The full variable domain, rest sourced from reference TRBV7-9 and TRBJ2-1, is DTGVSQNPRHKITKRGQNVTFRCDPISEHNRLYWYRQTLGQGPEFLTYFQNEAQLEKSRLLSDRFSAERPKGSFSTLEIQRTEQGDSAMYLCASSFSGQTYNEQFFGPGTRLTVL.

The V call is TRBV29-1, the J call TRBJ1-1, with D perhaps TRBD1 (5 bases). Trimming shortened V by 4 bases and J by 1 base, and 16 bases separated the two germline ends. This CDR3 is 15 amino acids long. Germline lookup yields CDR1 SQVTM and CDR2 ANQGSEA. CDR3 in DNA: TGCAGCGTTGCCCGGACACCGGTGAAGAACACTGAAGCTTTCTTT. Protein: CSVARTPVKNTEAFF.

V usage is TRBV19 and J usage is TRBJ1-5; tentatively, D is TRBD1 (6 bases). The CDR3 runs 15 residues. The germline V and J ends were trimmed by 4 bases and 1 base, with 11 bases remaining between them. Germline V CDR1 and CDR2: LNHDA, SQIVND (reference sequence). The DNA for the CDR3 is TGTGCCAGTAGTACCGCAGGGACAAGCAATCAGCCCCAGCATTTT. Its protein is CASSTAGTSNQPQHF.

This chain connects TRBV6-4 to TRBJ2-2, with a tentative D call TRBD2 (5 bases). With 0 bases removed from V and 1 base from J, the gap between germline ends came to 9 bases. CDR3 length: 16 amino acids. The germline CDR1 and CDR2 sequences are MRHNA and SNTAGT. CDR3 DNA sequence: TGTGCCAGCAGTGACTCGGGGAGTCGGAACACCGGGGAGCTGTTTTTT. This gives the protein CASSDSGSRNTGELFF.

The chain is built from TRBV6-5 and TRBJ1-3; no clear D gene. The CDR3 spans 15 residues. The V gene lost 2 bases and the J gene lost 0 bases, with 8 bases spanning the gap. CDR1 MNHEY and CDR2 SVGAGI come from the germline V gene. The DNA for the CDR3 is TGTGCCAGCAGTTACGGGCTTTTCTCTGGAAACACCATATATTTT. Amino acid sequence: CASSYGLFSGNTIYF.